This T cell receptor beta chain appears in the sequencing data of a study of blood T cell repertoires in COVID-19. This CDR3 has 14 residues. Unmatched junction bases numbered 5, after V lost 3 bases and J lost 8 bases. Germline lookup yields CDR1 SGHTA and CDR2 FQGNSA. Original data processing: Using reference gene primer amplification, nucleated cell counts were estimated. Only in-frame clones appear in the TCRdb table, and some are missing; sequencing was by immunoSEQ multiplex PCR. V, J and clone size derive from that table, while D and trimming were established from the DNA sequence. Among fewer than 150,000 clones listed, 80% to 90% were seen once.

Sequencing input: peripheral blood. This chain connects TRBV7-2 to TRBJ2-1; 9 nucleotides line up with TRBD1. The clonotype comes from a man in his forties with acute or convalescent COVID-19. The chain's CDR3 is CASSLDRGGDEQFF. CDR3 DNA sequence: TGTGCCAGCAGCTTGGACAGGGGAGGAGATGAGCAGTTCTTC.